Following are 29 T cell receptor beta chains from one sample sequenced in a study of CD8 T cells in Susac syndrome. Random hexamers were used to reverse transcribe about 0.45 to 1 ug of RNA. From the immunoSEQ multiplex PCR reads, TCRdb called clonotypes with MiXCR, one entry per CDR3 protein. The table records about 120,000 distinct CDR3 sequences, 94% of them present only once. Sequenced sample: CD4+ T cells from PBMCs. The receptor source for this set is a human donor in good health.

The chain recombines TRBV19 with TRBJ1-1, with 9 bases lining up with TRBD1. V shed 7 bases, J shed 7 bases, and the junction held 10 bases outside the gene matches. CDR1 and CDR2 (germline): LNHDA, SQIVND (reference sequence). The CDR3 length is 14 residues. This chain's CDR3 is CASTQQTGGNEAFF. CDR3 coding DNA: TGTGCCAGTACCCAGCAGACAGGGGGAAATGAAGCTTTCTTT.

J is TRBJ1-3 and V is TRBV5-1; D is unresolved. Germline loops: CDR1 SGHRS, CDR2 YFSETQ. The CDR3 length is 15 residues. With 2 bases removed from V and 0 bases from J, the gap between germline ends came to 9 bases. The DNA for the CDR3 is TGCGCCAGCAGCTTAGCAGGCACCTCTGGAAACACCATATATTTT. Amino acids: CASSLAGTSGNTIYF.

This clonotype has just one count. Here the CDR3 reads CASSQDTVHGGYTF. As DNA, the CDR3 is TGTGCCAGCAGCCAAGATACAGTCCATGGGGGCTACACCTTC. The chain has TRBV3-1 and TRBJ1-2; D unclear. This CDR3 spans 14 amino acids. Germline loops: CDR1 LGHDT, CDR2 YNNKEL (reference sequence). V lost 0 bases and J 8 bases, leaving 13 bases between the germline ends.

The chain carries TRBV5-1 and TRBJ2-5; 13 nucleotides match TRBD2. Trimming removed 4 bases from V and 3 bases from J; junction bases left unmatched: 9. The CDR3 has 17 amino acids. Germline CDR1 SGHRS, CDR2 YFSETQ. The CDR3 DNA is TGCGCCAGCAGCGTAGGAGGACTAGCGGGAGAAGAAGAGACCCAGTACTTC. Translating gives CASSVGGLAGEEETQYF. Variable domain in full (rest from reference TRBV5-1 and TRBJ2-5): KAGVTQTPRYLIKTRGQQVTLSCSPISGHRSVSWYQQTPGQGLQFLFEYFSETQRNKGNFPGRFSGRQFSNSRSEMNVSTLELGDSALYLCASSVGGLAGEEETQYFGPGTRLLVL.

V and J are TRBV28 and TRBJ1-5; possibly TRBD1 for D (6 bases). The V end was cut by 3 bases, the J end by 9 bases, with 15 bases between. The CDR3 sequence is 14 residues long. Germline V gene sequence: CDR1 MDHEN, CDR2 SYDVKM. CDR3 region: CASSLSGRGGPQHF. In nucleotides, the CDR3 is TGTGCCAGCAGTTTGAGCGGAAGGGGGGGGCCCCAGCATTTT.

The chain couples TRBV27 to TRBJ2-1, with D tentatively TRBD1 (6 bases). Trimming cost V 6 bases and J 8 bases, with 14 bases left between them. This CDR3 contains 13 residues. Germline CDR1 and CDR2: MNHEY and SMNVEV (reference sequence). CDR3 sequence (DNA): TGTGCCAGCAGCAGGCGTCAGGGGCATGAGCAGTTCTTC. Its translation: CASSRRQGHEQFF.

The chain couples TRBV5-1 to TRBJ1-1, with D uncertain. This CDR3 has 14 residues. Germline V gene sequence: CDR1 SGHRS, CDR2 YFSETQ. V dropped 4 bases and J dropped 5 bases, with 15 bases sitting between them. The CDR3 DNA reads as TGCGCCAGCAGCCAACGAACCGATTCGACTGAAGCTTTCTTT. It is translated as CASSQRTDSTEAFF.

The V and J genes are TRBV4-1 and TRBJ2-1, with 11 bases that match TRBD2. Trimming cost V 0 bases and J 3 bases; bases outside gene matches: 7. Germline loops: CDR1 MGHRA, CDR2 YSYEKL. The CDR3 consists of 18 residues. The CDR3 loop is CASSQDRVLAGGYNEQFF. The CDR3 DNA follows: TGCGCCAGCAGCCAAGATAGGGTCCTAGCGGGAGGCTACAATGAGCAGTTCTTC.

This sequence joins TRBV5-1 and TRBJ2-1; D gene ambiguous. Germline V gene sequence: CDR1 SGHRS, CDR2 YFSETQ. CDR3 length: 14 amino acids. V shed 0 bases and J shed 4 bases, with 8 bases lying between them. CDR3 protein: CASSLDRAYNEQFF. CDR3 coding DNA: TGCGCCAGCAGCTTGGACCGAGCTTACAATGAGCAGTTCTTC.

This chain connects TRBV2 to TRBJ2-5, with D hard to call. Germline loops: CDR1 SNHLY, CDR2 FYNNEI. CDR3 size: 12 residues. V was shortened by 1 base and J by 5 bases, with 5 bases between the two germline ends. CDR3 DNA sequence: TGTGCCAGCAGTGAAGTAACTGAGACCCAGTACTTC. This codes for CASSEVTETQYF.

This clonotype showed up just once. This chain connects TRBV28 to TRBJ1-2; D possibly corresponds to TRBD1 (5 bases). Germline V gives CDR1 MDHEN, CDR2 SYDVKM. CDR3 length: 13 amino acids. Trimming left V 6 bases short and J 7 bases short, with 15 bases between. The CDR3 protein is CASSTMGTVGYTF. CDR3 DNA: TGTGCCAGCAGCACAATGGGGACGGTTGGCTACACCTTC.

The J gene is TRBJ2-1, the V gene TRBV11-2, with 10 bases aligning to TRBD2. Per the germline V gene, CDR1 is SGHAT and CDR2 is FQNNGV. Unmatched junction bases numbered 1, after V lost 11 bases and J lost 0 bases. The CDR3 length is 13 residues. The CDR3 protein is CAASGSSYNEQFF. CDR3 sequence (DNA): TGTGCCGCTAGCGGGAGCTCCTACAATGAGCAGTTCTTC.

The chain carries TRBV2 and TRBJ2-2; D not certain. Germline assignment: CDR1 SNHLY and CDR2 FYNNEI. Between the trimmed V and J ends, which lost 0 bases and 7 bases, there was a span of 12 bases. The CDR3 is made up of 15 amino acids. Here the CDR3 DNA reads TGTGCCAGCAGTGAAGCCCTAGGTCCCGGCGGGGAGCTGTTTTTT. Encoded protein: CASSEALGPGGELFF.

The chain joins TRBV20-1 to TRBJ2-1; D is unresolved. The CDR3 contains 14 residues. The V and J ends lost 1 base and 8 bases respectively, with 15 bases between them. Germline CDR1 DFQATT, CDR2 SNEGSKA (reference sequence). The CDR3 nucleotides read TGCAGTGCTAGAGTTCCGGGTCCGATCGATGAGCAGTTCTTC. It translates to CSARVPGPIDEQFF.

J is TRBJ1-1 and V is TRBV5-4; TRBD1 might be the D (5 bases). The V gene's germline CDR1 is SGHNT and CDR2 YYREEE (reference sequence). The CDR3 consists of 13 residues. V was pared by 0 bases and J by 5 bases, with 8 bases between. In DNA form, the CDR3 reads TGTGCCAGCAGCTTGGATGAGGGGACTGAAGCTTTCTTT. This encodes CASSLDEGTEAFF. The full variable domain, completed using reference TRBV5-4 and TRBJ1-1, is ETGVTQSPTHLIKTRGQQVTLRCSSQSGHNTVSWYQQALGQGPQFIFQYYREEENGRGNFPPRFSGLQFPNYSSELNVNALELDDSALYLCASSLDEGTEAFFGQGTRLTVV.

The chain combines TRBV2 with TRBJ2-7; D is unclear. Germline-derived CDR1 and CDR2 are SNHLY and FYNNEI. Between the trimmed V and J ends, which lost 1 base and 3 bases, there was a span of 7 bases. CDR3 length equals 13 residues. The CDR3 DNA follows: TGTGCCAGCAGTGAAGTGAGTTTCTACGAGCAGTACTTC. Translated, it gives CASSEVSFYEQYF.

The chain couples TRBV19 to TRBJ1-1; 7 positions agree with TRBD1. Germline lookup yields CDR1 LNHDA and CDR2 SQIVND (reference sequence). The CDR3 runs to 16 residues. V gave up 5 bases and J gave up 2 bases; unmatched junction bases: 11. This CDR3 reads CASSRNRGGRNTEAFF. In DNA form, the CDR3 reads TGTGCCAGTAGTCGGAACAGGGGAGGGAGAAACACTGAAGCTTTCTTT.

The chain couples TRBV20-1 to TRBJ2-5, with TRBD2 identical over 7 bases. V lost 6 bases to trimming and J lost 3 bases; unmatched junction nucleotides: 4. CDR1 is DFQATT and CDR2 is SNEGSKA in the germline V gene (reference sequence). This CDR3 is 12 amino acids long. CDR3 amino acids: CSARGREETQYF. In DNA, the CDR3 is TGCAGTGCCCGGGGGAGGGAAGAGACCCAGTACTTC.

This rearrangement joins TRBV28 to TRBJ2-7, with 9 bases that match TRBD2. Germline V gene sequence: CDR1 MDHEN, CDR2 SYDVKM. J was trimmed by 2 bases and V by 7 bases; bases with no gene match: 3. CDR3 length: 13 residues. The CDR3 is CASTSGTPYEQYF. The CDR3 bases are TGTGCCAGCACTAGCGGGACCCCCTACGAGCAGTACTTC.

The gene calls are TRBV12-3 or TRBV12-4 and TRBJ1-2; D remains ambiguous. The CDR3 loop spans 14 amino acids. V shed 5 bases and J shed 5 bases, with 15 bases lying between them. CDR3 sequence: CASSQRGLKYGYTF. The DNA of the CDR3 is TGTGCCAGCAGTCAACGAGGGCTGAAGTATGGCTACACCTTC.

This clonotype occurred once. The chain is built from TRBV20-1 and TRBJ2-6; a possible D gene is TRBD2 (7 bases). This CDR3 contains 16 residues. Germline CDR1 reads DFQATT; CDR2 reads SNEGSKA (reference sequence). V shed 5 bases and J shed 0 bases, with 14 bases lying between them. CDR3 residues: CSAGGAGTSGANVLTF. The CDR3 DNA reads TGCAGTGCTGGGGGGGCAGGGACCTCTGGGGCCAACGTCCTGACTTTC.

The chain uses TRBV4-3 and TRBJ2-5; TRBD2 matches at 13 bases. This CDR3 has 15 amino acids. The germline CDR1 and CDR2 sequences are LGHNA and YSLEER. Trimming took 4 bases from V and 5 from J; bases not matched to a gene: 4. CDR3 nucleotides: TGCGCCAGCAGCCGCGGGACTAGCGGGGTCGAGACCCAGTACTTC. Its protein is CASSRGTSGVETQYF.

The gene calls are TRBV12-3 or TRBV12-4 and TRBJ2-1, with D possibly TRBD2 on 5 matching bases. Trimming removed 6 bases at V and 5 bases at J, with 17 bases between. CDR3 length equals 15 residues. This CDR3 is CASSLRTGWDNEQFF. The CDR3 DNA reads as TGTGCCAGCAGCCTGAGGACTGGGTGGGACAATGAGCAGTTCTTC.

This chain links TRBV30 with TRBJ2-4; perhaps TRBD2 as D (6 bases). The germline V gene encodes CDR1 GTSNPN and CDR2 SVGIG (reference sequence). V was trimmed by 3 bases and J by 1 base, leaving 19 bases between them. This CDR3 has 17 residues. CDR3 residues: CAWSQGLGRRAKNIQYF. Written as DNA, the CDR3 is TGTGCCTGGAGCCAGGGCCTAGGGAGGAGGGCCAAAAACATTCAGTACTTC.

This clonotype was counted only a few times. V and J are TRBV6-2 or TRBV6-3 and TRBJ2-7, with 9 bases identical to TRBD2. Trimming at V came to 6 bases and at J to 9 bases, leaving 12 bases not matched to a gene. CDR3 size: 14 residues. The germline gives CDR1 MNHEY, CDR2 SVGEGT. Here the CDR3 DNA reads TGTGCCAGCAGCCGAACCGCGGGAGGGTCGGGGCAGTACTTC. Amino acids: CASSRTAGGSGQYF.

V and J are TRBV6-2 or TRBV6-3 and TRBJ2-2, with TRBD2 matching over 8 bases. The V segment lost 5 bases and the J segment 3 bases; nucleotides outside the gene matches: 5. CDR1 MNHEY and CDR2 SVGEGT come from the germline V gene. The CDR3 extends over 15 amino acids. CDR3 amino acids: CASSREGVDTGELFF. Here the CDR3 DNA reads TGTGCCAGCAGTCGGGAGGGGGTGGACACCGGGGAGCTGTTTTTT.

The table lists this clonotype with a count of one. Here the CDR3 DNA reads TGTGCCAAAGAGAGGGGCCATGAGCAGTTCTTC. This gives the protein CAKERGHEQFF. V and J are TRBV27 and TRBJ2-1; D possibly matches TRBD1 or TRBD2 (5 bases each). Trimming removed 10 bases from V and 8 bases from J, with 12 bases in between. Germline CDR1 and CDR2: MNHEY and SMNVEV (reference sequence). This CDR3 is 11 amino acids long.

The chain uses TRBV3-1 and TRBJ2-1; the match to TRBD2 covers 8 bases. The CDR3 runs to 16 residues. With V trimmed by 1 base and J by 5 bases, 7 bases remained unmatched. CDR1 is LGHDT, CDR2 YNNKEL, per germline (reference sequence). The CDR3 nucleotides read TGTGCCAGCAGCCAAGCGCTAGCGGGTAGCAACAATGAGCAGTTCTTC. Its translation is CASSQALAGSNNEQFF.

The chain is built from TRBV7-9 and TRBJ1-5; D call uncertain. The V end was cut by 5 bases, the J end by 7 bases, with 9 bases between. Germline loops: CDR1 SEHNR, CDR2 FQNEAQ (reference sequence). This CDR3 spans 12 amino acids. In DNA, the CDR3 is TGTGCCAGCAGCGCGTCAAAACAGCCCCAGCATTTT. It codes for CASSASKQPQHF. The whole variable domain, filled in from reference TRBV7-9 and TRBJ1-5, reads DTGVSQNPRHKITKRGQNVTFRCDPISEHNRLYWYRQTLGQGPEFLTYFQNEAQLEKSRLLSDRFSAERPKGSFSTLEIQRTEQGDSAMYLCASSASKQPQHFGDGTRLSIL.